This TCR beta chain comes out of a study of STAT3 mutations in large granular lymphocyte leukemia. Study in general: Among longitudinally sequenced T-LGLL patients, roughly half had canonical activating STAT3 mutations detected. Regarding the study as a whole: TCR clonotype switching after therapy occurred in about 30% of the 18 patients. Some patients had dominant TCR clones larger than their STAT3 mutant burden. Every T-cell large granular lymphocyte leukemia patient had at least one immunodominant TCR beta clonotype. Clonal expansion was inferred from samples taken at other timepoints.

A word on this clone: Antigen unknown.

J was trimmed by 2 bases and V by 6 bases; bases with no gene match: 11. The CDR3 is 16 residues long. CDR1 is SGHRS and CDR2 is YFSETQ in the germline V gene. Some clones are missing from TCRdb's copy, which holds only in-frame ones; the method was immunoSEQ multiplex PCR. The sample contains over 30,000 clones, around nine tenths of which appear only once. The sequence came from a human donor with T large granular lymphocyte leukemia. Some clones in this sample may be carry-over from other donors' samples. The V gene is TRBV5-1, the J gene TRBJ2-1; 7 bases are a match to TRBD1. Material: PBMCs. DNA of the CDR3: TGCGCCAGCACCGGGACAGAAGAAAACCCCTACAATGAGCAGTTCTTC. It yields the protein CASTGTEENPYNEQFF.